The 28 T cell receptor beta chains reported below all come from one sample, sequenced in a study of shared clonotypes between healthy human individuals (dated by TCRdb to the early 2020s). Library method: the immunoSEQ multiplex PCR assay. What TCRdb holds here is the immuneACCESS table cut down to in-frame rearrangements. Part of the clones is not present; checked against another copy, under half of the missing clones reflect an unresolved V gene, and the others are unexplained. For this sample there are approximately 500,000 clones; roughly 85% appear just once. Roughly an eighth of the sample belongs to the ten largest clones. The source material was PBMCs. Receptors originate from a woman aged 40-49 years in good health. Some clones in this sample may be carry-over from other donors' samples.

The chain has TRBV30 and TRBJ1-1; possibly TRBD1 for D (5 bases). V lost 0 bases and J 7 bases, leaving 18 bases between the germline ends. This CDR3 has 15 residues. Germline CDR1 GTSNPN, CDR2 SVGIG (reference sequence). The CDR3, as DNA: TGTGCCTGGAGTGTACGGGGCAGTTTGGCGAATGAAGCTTTCTTT. Translated: CAWSVRGSLANEAFF. The full variable domain, in which reference TRBV30 and TRBJ1-1 provide the parts outside the CDR3, is SQTIHQWPATLVQPVGSPLSLECTVEGTSNPNLYWYRQAAGRGLQLLFYSVGIGQISSEVPQNLSASRPQDRQFILSSKKLLLSDSGFYLCAWSVRGSLANEAFFGQGTRLTVV.

V is TRBV5-1 and J is TRBJ1-2; D is unresolved. The CDR3 runs to 13 residues. Looked up from germline, CDR1 is SGHRS and CDR2 is YFSETQ. The V end lost 2 bases, the J end lost 4 bases, and 9 bases lay between the germline ends. Written as DNA, the CDR3 is TGCGCCAGCAGCTTATCGGACGGCTATGGCTACACCTTC. Translated: CASSLSDGYGYTF.

This chain connects TRBV10-2 to TRBJ1-4; no firm D call. The germline V gene has CDR1 WSHSY and CDR2 SAAADI. V was shortened by 0 bases and J by 0 bases, with 5 bases between the two germline ends. The length of the CDR3 is 15 residues. The CDR3 spells CASSESGSTNEKLFF. The CDR3 DNA sequence: TGCGCCAGCAGTGAGTCTGGTTCAACTAATGAAAAACTGTTTTTT.

This chain joins TRBV5-6 and TRBJ2-7; D gene unclear. This CDR3 comprises 16 residues. CDR1 and CDR2 (germline): SGHDT, YYEEEE. V was trimmed by 0 bases and J by 2 bases, leaving 15 bases between them. DNA for the CDR3: TGTGCCAGCAGCTTGGTTCTGCCGACACCAACCTACGAGCAGTACTTC. Translated, it gives CASSLVLPTPTYEQYF. Complete variable domain (other parts from reference TRBV5-6 and TRBJ2-7): DAGVTQSPTHLIKTRGQQVTLRCSPKSGHDTVSWYQQALGQGPQFIFQYYEEEERQRGNFPDRFSGHQFPNYSSELNVNALLLGDSALYLCASSLVLPTPTYEQYFGPGTRLTVT.

The chain links TRBV28 to TRBJ2-7; D gene unclear. CDR1 and CDR2 from the germline V gene are MDHEN and SYDVKM. The V end was cut by 1 base, the J end by 6 bases, with 7 bases between. The CDR3 has 12 amino acids. CDR3 DNA: TGTGCCAGCAGTTTATTTAGGGTCGAGCAGTACTTC. As protein: CASSLFRVEQYF.

In DNA, the CDR3 is TGTGCCAGCAGCCCCCTCGGGGGGGCGGTAAACACCGGGGAGCTGTTTTTT. The encoded protein is CASSPLGGAVNTGELFF. This sequence joins TRBV11-2 and TRBJ2-2; 8 bases agree with TRBD2. Germline V gene data show CDR1 as SGHAT and CDR2 as FQNNGV. The CDR3 is 17 amino acids. V gave up 5 bases and J gave up 2 bases; unmatched junction bases: 10.

Only one count was recorded for this clone. This chain joins TRBV6-1 and TRBJ1-2, with 8 bases identical to TRBD1. CDR1 MNHNS and CDR2 SASEGT come from the germline V gene. J lost 8 bases, V lost 7 bases, and 9 bases had no gene match. The CDR3 spans 13 residues. DNA of the CDR3: TGTGCCAGCACTCGGACAGGGCCCTGGGGCTACACCTTC. Translated, it gives CASTRTGPWGYTF.

V usage is TRBV5-1 and J usage is TRBJ2-5, with TRBD2 identical over 11 bases. Germline assignment: CDR1 SGHRS and CDR2 YFSETQ. The CDR3 is 15 amino acids. The V segment lost 7 bases and the J segment 1 base; nucleotides outside the gene matches: 6. DNA for the CDR3: TGCGCCAGCGCAACTAGCGGGAGCCTCCAAGAGACCCAGTACTTC. As protein: CASATSGSLQETQYF. The variable domain in full, completed from reference TRBV5-1 and TRBJ2-5, reads KAGVTQTPRYLIKTRGQQVTLSCSPISGHRSVSWYQQTPGQGLQFLFEYFSETQRNKGNFPGRFSGRQFSNSRSEMNVSTLELGDSALYLCASATSGSLQETQYFGPGTRLLVL.

The chain employs TRBV11-2 and TRBJ2-5, with TRBD2 matching over 8 bases. The closer fit of TRBJ2-7 to the DNA end suggests the J call may be wrong. This CDR3 spans 13 amino acids. Germline lookup yields CDR1 SGHAT and CDR2 FQNNGV. DNA of the CDR3: TGTGCCAGCGGGACCGGGAGGGCATACGAGCAGTACTTC. It specifies CASGTGRAYEQYF.

The chain has TRBV7-9 and TRBJ2-7; D not resolved. The CDR3 runs 13 residues. CDR1 SEHNR and CDR2 FQNEAQ come from the germline V gene (reference sequence). V was shortened by 5 bases and J by 2 bases, with 10 bases between the two germline ends. This chain's CDR3 is CASSAPGPYEQYF. Here the CDR3 DNA reads TGTGCCAGCAGCGCACCGGGTCCCTACGAGCAGTACTTC.

Many counts were recorded for this clone. The V and J genes are TRBV10-1 and TRBJ2-7; TRBD1 agrees at 7 bases. CDR3 size: 12 residues. V lost 5 bases, J lost 3 bases, and 1 base stayed unmatched. CDR1 is WNHNN, CDR2 SYGVQD, per germline (reference sequence). For the CDR3, the DNA is TGCGCCAGCAGTTCAGGGGGCTACGAGCAGTACTTC. This encodes CASSSGGYEQYF.

The chain links TRBV27 to TRBJ2-3; TRBD1 matches 7 bases. The V gene's germline CDR1 is MNHEY and CDR2 SMNVEV (reference sequence). The V gene end was trimmed by 5 bases and the J gene end by 1 base; junction bases not matched to a gene: 3. There are 14 residues in the CDR3. CDR3: CASSQDRGTDTQYF. Here the CDR3 DNA reads TGTGCCAGCAGTCAAGACAGGGGCACAGATACGCAGTATTTT.

This clone has just a few counts. The V call is TRBV27, the J call TRBJ2-1, with 7 nucleotides matching TRBD2. Germline CDR1 MNHEY, CDR2 SMNVEV (reference sequence). J gave up 7 bases and V 5 bases, and 11 bases lay outside the gene matches. CDR3 size: 15 residues. CDR3 in DNA: TGTGCCAGCAGTCGCGAATCACACGGGGGGAATGAGCAGTTCTTC. This encodes CASSRESHGGNEQFF.

The CDR3 region has the DNA TGTGCCAGCAGGGATTGGTCTGACAATGAGCAGTTCTTC. This sequence encodes CASRDWSDNEQFF. The gene calls are TRBV21-1 and TRBJ2-1. TRBV21-1 is assigned pseudogene status. CDR3 length: 13 residues.

The rearrangement uses TRBV19 and TRBJ2-5; weak D call: TRBD2 (5 bases). Germline assignment: CDR1 LNHDA and CDR2 SQIVND (reference sequence). The CDR3 spans 15 residues. Trimming cost V 0 bases and J 7 bases, with 15 bases left between them. The CDR3, as DNA: TGTGCCAGTAGTATAGATCGGGCAGCCCGGGGGACCCAGTACTTC. Its protein product is CASSIDRAARGTQYF.

The genes are TRBV2 and TRBJ2-5; 8 bases map to TRBD1. The CDR3 has 12 amino acids. Germline CDR1 SNHLY, CDR2 FYNNEI. V shed 7 bases and J 3 bases; nucleotides not matched to a gene: 1. CDR3 nucleotide sequence: TGTGCCAGCAAGACAGGGGAAGAGACCCAGTACTTC. It yields the protein CASKTGEETQYF.

CDR3 DNA sequence: TGCGCCAGCAGTGAGACGTCGGATAGGGGATCCGGGGAGCTGTTTTTT. Translation gives CASSETSDRGSGELFF. This chain connects TRBV10-2 to TRBJ2-2, with a weak D call TRBD1 (5 bases). CDR1 is WSHSY, CDR2 SAAADI, per germline. Trimming removed 2 bases from V and 6 bases from J, with 16 bases in between. CDR3 size: 16 residues.

About this clone itself: The sample holds other DNA sequences that translate to the same CDR3. The rearrangement links TRBV5-1 to TRBJ2-1; D could derive from TRBD1 or TRBD2 (5 bases each). This CDR3 comprises 12 residues. Trimming cost V 1 base and J 8 bases, with 7 bases left between them. Germline lookup yields CDR1 SGHRS and CDR2 YFSETQ. The CDR3 spells CASSLRGDEQFF. The CDR3 nucleotides read TGCGCCAGCAGCTTGCGGGGCGATGAGCAGTTCTTC. The full variable domain, with the rest looked up from reference TRBV5-1 and TRBJ2-1, is KAGVTQTPRYLIKTRGQQVTLSCSPISGHRSVSWYQQTPGQGLQFLFEYFSETQRNKGNFPGRFSGRQFSNSRSEMNVSTLELGDSALYLCASSLRGDEQFFGPGTRLTVL.

V and J are TRBV5-5 and TRBJ1-4; D remains unclear. Germline V gene lookup returns CDR1 SGHKS and CDR2 YYEKEE (reference sequence). The CDR3 runs 14 residues. Deletions cut 0 bases from V and 5 bases from J, with 8 bases between. The CDR3 here is CASSLGRMNEKLFF. The DNA for the CDR3 is TGTGCCAGCAGCTTGGGACGGATGAATGAAAAACTGTTTTTT.

J is TRBJ2-7 and V is TRBV7-9; D is perhaps TRBD1 (6 bases). This CDR3 is 15 amino acids long. Germline values: CDR1 SEHNR, CDR2 FQNEAQ (reference sequence). Trimming shortened V by 3 bases and J by 0 bases, and 12 bases separated the two germline ends. This CDR3 reads CASSFGQSRSYEQYF. In nucleotides, the CDR3 is TGTGCCAGCAGCTTTGGACAGAGCCGCTCCTACGAGCAGTACTTC.

This chain uses TRBV5-1 with TRBJ1-1; the match to TRBD1 covers 7 bases. Germline V CDR1 and CDR2: SGHRS, YFSETQ. CDR3 length equals 13 residues. Trimming removed 4 bases from V and 5 bases from J; junction bases left unmatched: 5. CDR3 DNA: TGCGCCAGCAGCAACAGGGGTAATACTGAAGCTTTCTTT. Its translation is CASSNRGNTEAFF.

The chain carries TRBV6-5 and TRBJ1-2; 8 nucleotides line up with TRBD1. The CDR3 runs to 15 residues. With 2 bases clipped from V and 2 bases from J, the junction kept 4 bases outside the gene matches. Per the germline V gene, CDR1 is MNHEY and CDR2 is SVGAGI. CDR3 amino acids: CASSYAGGENYGYTF. CDR3 in DNA: TGTGCCAGCAGTTACGCAGGGGGCGAGAACTATGGCTACACCTTC.

In its sample, this clone was seen a few times. The J gene is TRBJ2-2, the V gene TRBV9, with TRBD1 matching 7 bases. V lost 4 bases and J lost 5; bases outside the gene matches: 11. Germline V gene lookup returns CDR1 SGDLS and CDR2 YYNGEE. The CDR3 consists of 16 residues. The CDR3 sequence is CASSLRGTAVTGELFF. CDR3 DNA sequence: TGTGCCAGCAGCTTGAGAGGGACAGCTGTTACCGGGGAGCTGTTTTTT.

CDR3 sequence: CASSGYTDTQYF. In DNA form, the CDR3 reads TGTGCCAGCTCTGGGTACACAGATACGCAGTATTTT. This rearrangement joins TRBV2 to TRBJ2-3; D gene ambiguous. V was clipped by 8 bases and J by 2 bases, with 8 bases between them. This CDR3 comprises 12 residues. Germline lookup yields CDR1 SNHLY and CDR2 FYNNEI. Supplemented by reference TRBV2 and TRBJ2-3, the full variable domain reads EPEVTQTPSHQVTQMGQEVILRCVPISNHLYFYWYRQILGQKVEFLVSFYNNEISEKSEIFDDQFSVERPDGSNFTLKIRSTKLEDSAMYFCASSGYTDTQYFGPGTRLTVL.

This chain connects TRBV5-1 to TRBJ2-7; 9 nucleotides agree with TRBD1. Germline V lookup: CDR1 SGHRS, CDR2 YFSETQ. Trimming removed 6 bases from V and 5 bases from J; junction bases left unmatched: 12. The CDR3 has 15 residues. For the CDR3, the DNA is TGCGCCAGCAAAAACACCGGGACAGGGATCAACGAGCAGTACTTC. Its protein product is CASKNTGTGINEQYF. The whole variable domain, filled in from reference TRBV5-1 and TRBJ2-7, reads KAGVTQTPRYLIKTRGQQVTLSCSPISGHRSVSWYQQTPGQGLQFLFEYFSETQRNKGNFPGRFSGRQFSNSRSEMNVSTLELGDSALYLCASKNTGTGINEQYFGPGTRLTVT.

The chain is built from TRBV18 and TRBJ2-7; possibly TRBD1 for D (5 bases). The V and J ends lost 5 bases and 4 bases respectively, with 15 bases between them. Germline CDR1 and CDR2: KGHSH and LQKENI. This CDR3 contains 14 residues. CDR3: CASSGMAGRYEQYF. The CDR3 nucleotides are TGTGCCAGCTCAGGAATGGCAGGGCGGTACGAGCAGTACTTC.

V gene TRBV15 combines with J gene TRBJ2-3; possibly TRBD2 for D (5 bases). Per the germline V gene, CDR1 is LNHNV and CDR2 is YYDKDF (reference sequence). The CDR3 contains 10 residues. With 8 bases removed from V and 6 bases from J, the gap between germline ends came to 6 bases. The CDR3 reads CATGGDTQYF. DNA of the CDR3: TGTGCCACCGGCGGGGATACGCAGTATTTT. Full variable domain (remainder filled in from reference TRBV15 and TRBJ2-3): DAMVIQNPRYQVTQFGKPVTLSCSQTLNHNVMYWYQQKSSQAPKLLFHYYDKDFNNEADTPDNFQSRRPNTSFCFLDIRSPGLGDTAMYLCATGGDTQYFGPGTRLTVL.

This clone appeared a single time. The rearrangement joins TRBV7-2 to TRBJ1-1; no clear D. V lost 3 bases and J 8 bases, leaving 13 bases between the germline ends. The length of the CDR3 is 13 residues. Germline values: CDR1 SGHTA, CDR2 FQGNSA. CDR3 loop: CASSLRQPEEAFF. CDR3 DNA: TGTGCCAGCAGCTTGCGGCAGCCAGAAGAAGCTTTCTTT.